This TCR beta chain was obtained from a study of cytomegalovirus exposure and HLA in healthy donors. Notes on the study in general: HLA restriction was apparent for most CMV-associated TCR beta chains in a later analysis. A later analysis linked a missense DCLRE1C variant to TCR beta V- and J-gene trimming. While the bulk of TCR sequences proved rare, some public TCRs turned up in many donors.

In the case of this clone: Its target is not known.

With 60 Vbeta and 13 Jbeta primers, the PCR was carried out. Sequencing was performed with immunoSEQ multiplex PCR; in TCRdb, only in-frame clones are kept and a portion is missing. This sample has 100,000 to 150,000 clones; about 80% occur once, and the top ten carry roughly 2%. The CDR3 is 16 amino acids. Between the trimmed V and J ends, which lost 3 bases and 3 bases, there was a span of 15 bases. Germline V CDR1 and CDR2: LGHNA, YSLEER. The chain combines TRBV4-3 with TRBJ2-1; D may be TRBD2 (6 bases). This receptor was taken from a man aged 18-30 years in good health and CMV-seronegative. Sequenced sample: PBMCs. CDR3 in DNA: TGCGCCAGCAGCCATCTACGCGGGGATAGCTACAATGAGCAGTTCTTC. Amino acids: CASSHLRGDSYNEQFF.